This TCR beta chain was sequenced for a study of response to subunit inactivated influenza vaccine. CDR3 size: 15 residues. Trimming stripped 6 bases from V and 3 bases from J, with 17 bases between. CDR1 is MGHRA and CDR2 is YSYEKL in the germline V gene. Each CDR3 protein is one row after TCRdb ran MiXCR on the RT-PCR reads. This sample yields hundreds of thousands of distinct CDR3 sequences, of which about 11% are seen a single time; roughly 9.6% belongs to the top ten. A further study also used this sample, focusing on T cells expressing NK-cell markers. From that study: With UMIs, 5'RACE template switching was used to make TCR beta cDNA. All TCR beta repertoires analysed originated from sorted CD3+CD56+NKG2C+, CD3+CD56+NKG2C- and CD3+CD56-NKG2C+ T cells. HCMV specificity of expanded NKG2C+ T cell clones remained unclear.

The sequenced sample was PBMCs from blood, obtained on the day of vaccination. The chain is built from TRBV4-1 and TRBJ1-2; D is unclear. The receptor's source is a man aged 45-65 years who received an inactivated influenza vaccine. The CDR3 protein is CASRGSVVGDYGYTF. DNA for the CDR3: TGCGCCAGCAGAGGATCGGTGGTTGGAGACTATGGCTACACCTTC.